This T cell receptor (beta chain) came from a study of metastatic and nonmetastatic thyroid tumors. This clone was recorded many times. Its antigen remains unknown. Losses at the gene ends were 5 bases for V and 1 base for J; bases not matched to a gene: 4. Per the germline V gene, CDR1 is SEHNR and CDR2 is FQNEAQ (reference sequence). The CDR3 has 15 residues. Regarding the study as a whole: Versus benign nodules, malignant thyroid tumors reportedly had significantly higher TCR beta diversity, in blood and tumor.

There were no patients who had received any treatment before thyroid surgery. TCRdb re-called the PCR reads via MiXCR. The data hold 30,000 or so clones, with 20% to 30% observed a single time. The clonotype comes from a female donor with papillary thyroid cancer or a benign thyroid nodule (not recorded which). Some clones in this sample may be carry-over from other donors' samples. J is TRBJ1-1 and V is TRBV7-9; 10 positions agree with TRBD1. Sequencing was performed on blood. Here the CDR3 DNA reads TGTGCCAGCAGCCCCCGGACAGGGGGGAACACTGAAGCTTTCTTT. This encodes CASSPRTGGNTEAFF.